The source of this T cell receptor beta chain is a study of long-term antiretroviral therapy in people with HIV. Whole-study results and caveats: No data on ART adherence, viral resistance or therapy changes. Relative to control repertoires, HIV repertoires exhibited narrower CDR3 length ranges. Dominance of pre-ART expanded clones persisted, fluctuating and often declining after ART.

Held in samples before DNA extraction were about 0.85-10 million cryopreserved PBMC. Germline V CDR1 and CDR2: SQVTM, ANQGSEA. The V segment lost 7 bases and the J segment 2 bases; nucleotides outside the gene matches: 16. The CDR3 is 17 residues long. An immunoSEQ assay, version v3.0, was performed at survey level. Sequencing was performed with immunoSEQ multiplex PCR; in TCRdb, only in-frame clones are kept and a portion is missing. The table lists about 34,000 clones, around 94% of them singletons. To note about this clone: Its antigen is still unknown.

The clonotype comes from a woman aged 50 to 65 with HIV. The chain couples TRBV29-1 to TRBJ2-2; 7 bases align to TRBD2. This material consisted of unsorted PBMCs, taken around 5.5 years after starting antiretroviral therapy. The CDR3 coding sequence is TGCAGCGCTCGCTGGGGGGGACTTAACGTTAACACCGGGGAGCTGTTTTTT. Amino acid sequence: CSARWGGLNVNTGELFF.